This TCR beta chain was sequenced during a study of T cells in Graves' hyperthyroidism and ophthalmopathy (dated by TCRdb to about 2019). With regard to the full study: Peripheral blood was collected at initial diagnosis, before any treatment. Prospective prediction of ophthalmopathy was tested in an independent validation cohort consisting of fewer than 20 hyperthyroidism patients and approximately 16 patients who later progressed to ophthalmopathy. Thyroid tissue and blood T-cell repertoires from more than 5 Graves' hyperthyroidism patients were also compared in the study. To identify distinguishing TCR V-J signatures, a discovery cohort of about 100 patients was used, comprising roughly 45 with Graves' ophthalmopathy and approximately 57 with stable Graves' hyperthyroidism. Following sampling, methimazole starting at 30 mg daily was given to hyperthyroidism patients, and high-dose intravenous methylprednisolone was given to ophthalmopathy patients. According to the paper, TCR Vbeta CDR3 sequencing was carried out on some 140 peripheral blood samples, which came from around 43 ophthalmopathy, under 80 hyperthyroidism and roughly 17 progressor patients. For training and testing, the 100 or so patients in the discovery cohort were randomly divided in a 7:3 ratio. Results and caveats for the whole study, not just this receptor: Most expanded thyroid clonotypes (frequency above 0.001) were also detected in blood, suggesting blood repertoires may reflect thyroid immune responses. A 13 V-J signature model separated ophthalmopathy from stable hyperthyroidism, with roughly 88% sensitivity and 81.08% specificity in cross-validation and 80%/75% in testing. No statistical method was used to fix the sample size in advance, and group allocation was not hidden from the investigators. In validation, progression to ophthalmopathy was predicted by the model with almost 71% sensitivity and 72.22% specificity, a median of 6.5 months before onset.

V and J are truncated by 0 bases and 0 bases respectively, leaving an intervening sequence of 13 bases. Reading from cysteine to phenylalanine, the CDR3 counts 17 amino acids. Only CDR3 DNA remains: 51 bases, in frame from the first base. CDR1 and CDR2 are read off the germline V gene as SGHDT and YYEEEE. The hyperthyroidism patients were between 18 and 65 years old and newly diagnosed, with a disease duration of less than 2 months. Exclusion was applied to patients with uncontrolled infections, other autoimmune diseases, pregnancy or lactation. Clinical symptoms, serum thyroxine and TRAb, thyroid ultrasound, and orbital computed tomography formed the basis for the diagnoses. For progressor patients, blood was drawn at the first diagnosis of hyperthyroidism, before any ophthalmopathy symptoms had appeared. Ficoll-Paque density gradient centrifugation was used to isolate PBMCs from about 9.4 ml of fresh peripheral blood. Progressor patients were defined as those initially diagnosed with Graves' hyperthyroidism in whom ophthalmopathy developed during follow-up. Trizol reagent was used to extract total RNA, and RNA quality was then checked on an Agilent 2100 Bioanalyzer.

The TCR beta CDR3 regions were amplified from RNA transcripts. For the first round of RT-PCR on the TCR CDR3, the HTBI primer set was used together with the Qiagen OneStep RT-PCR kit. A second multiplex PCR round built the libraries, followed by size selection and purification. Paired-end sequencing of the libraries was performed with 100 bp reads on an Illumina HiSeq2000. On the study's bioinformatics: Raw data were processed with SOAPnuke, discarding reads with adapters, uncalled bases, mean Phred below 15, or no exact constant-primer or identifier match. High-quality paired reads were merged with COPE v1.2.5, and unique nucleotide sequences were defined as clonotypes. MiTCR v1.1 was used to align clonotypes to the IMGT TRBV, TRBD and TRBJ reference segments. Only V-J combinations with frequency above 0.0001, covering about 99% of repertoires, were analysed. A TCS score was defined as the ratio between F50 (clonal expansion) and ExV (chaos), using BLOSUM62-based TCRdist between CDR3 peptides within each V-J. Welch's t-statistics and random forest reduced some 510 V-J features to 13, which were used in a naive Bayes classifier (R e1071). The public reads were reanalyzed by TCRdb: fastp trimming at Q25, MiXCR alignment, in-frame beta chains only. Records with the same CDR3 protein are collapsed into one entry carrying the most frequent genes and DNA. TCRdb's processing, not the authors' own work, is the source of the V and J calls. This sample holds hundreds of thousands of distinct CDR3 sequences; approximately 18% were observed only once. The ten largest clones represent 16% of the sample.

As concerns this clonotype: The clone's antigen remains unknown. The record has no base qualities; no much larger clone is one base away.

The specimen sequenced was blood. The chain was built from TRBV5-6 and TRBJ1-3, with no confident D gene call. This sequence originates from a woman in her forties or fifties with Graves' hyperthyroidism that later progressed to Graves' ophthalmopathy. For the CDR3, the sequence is CASSLGGGKSSGNTIYF. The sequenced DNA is TGTGCCAGCAGCTTGGGTGGCGGAAAGAGCTCTGGAAACACCATATATTTT. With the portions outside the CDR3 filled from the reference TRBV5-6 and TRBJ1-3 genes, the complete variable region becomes DAGVTQSPTHLIKTRGQQVTLRCSPKSGHDTVSWYQQALGQGPQFIFQYYEEEERQRGNFPDRFSGHQFPNYSSELNVNALLLGDSALYLCASSLGGGKSSGNTIYFGEGSWLTVV.